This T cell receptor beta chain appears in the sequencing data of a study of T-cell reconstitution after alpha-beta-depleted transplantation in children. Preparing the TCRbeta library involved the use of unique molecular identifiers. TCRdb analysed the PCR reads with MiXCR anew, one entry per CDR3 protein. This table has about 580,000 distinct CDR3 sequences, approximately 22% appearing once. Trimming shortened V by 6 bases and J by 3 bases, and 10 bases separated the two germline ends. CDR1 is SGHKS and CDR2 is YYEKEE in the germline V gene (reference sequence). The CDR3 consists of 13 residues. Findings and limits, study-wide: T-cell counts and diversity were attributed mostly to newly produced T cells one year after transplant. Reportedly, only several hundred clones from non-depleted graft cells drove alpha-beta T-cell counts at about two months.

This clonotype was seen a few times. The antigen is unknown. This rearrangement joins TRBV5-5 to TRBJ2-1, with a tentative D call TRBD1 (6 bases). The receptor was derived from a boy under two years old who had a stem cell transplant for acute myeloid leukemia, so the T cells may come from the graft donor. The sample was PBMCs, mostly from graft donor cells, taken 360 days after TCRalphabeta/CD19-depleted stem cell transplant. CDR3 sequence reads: CASTPTGYNEQFF. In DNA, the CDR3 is TGTGCCAGCACCCCGACAGGCTACAATGAGCAGTTCTTC.